This TCR beta chain is drawn from a study of blood T cell repertoires in COVID-19. CDR1 SGHNT and CDR2 YYREEE come from the germline V gene (reference sequence). V dropped 1 base and J dropped 0 bases, with 14 bases sitting between them. CDR3 length: 17 residues. Original analysis: The authors estimated nucleated cell counts from reference gene primer amplification. TCRdb keeps only in-frame clones here, not all; method: immunoSEQ multiplex PCR. V and J calls and clone size are those listed in that table; D and trimming were worked out from the DNA. The sample yields about 210,000 clones, about 88% seen once.

The sample taken for sequencing was peripheral blood. This TCR was recovered from a woman between 40 and 55 years old with acute or convalescent COVID-19. V is TRBV5-4 and J is TRBJ1-3, with a weak D call TRBD1 (6 bases). The DNA for the CDR3 is TGTGCCAGCAGCTTGTCACTTACAGGGAGCTCTGGAAACACCATATATTTT. As protein: CASSLSLTGSSGNTIYF.